The 23 T cell receptor beta chains below come from one sample, sequenced in a study of cytomegalovirus exposure and HLA in healthy donors. This PCR relied on a set of 60 Vbeta primers and 13 Jbeta primers. This table comes from immunoSEQ multiplex PCR, and its TCRdb copy is limited to in-frame clones, with some not included. Of approximately 150,000 clones listed, over 80% were seen once; the top ten hold about 2%. Material for sequencing was PBMCs. The receptors derive from a human donor in good health.

The chain couples TRBV7-2 to TRBJ1-5; TRBD1 agrees at 7 bases. Germline V CDR1 and CDR2: SGHTA, FQGNSA. This CDR3 has 13 residues. With V trimmed by 5 bases and J by 5 bases, 3 bases remained unmatched. The CDR3 DNA is TGTGCCAGCAGCATAGACAGGGATCAGCCCCAGCATTTT. Amino acid sequence: CASSIDRDQPQHF.

V and J are TRBV9 and TRBJ1-2; the match to TRBD1 covers 7 bases. Looked up from germline, CDR1 is SGDLS and CDR2 is YYNGEE. J lost 1 base, V lost 4 bases, and 10 bases had no gene match. There are 16 residues in the CDR3. CDR3 residues: CASSQRSDRDNYGYTF. DNA of the CDR3: TGTGCCAGCAGCCAACGATCCGACAGGGATAACTATGGCTACACCTTC.

This chain links TRBV18 with TRBJ2-2; 8 bases match TRBD2. From germline, CDR1 is KGHSH and CDR2 LQKENI. CDR3 length: 16 residues. Trimming removed 2 bases from V and 6 bases from J; junction bases left unmatched: 8. CDR3 amino acids: CASSPGLAGAAGELFF. The DNA of the CDR3 is TGTGCCAGCTCACCAGGGCTAGCGGGCGCCGCCGGGGAGCTGTTTTTT.

The chain employs TRBV19 and TRBJ1-5, with D maybe TRBD1 (6 bases). Trimming took 3 bases from V and 6 from J, leaving 15 bases between them. Germline CDR1 and CDR2: LNHDA and SQIVND (reference sequence). The CDR3 sequence is 15 residues long. The CDR3 DNA sequence: TGTGCCAGTAGTATCCGAAGGGGGGAGGGTCAGCCCCAGCATTTT. Translation gives CASSIRRGEGQPQHF.

V and J are TRBV10-3 and TRBJ1-2, with D uncertain. This CDR3 region has 13 residues. Germline CDR1 is ENHRY and CDR2 is SYGVKD. Trimming took 3 bases from V and 2 from J, leaving 7 bases between them. In DNA form, the CDR3 reads TGTGCCATCAGTGACGCAGTAAACTATGGCTACACCTTC. This codes for CAISDAVNYGYTF.

The chain combines TRBV7-2 with TRBJ2-1, with a possible D match to TRBD2 (5 bases). The V and J ends lost 3 bases and 1 base respectively, with 13 bases between them. Germline-derived CDR1 and CDR2 are SGHTA and FQGNSA. This CDR3 is built from 16 residues. The CDR3 reads CASSFRDFSSYNEQFF. The CDR3, as DNA: TGTGCCAGCAGCTTTCGGGATTTCTCTTCCTACAATGAGCAGTTCTTC.

The chain employs TRBV19 and TRBJ2-2; 8 bases line up with TRBD1. Germline CDR1 reads LNHDA; CDR2 reads SQIVND (reference sequence). The CDR3 has 13 residues. After removal of 3 bases from V and 15 bases from J, the junction contained 9 bases not matched to a gene. The CDR3, as DNA: TGTGCCAGTAGTATGGGGTGGGGACAGGTCTTGTTTTTT. This translates into CASSMGWGQVLFF.

J is TRBJ1-6 and V is TRBV6-6; no reliable D call. CDR3 length equals 15 residues. V gave up 5 bases and J gave up 4 bases, with 12 bases separating them. Germline V gene sequence: CDR1 MNHNY, CDR2 SVGAGI (reference sequence). Here the CDR3 reads CASSQTTVYNSPLHF. The DNA of the CDR3 is TGTGCCAGCAGTCAGACAACAGTATATAATTCACCCCTCCACTTT.

Here the CDR3 reads CASSRGLRQAERDWELFF. In DNA, the CDR3 is TGCGCCAGCAGCCGGGGCCTAAGACAAGCCGAACGAGACTGGGAGCTGTTTTTT. The chain combines TRBV4-3 with TRBJ2-2; the D gene is possibly TRBD1 (5 bases). The CDR3 loop spans 18 amino acids. CDR1 and CDR2 (germline): LGHNA, YSLEER. Trimming took 4 bases from V and 9 from J, leaving 27 bases between them.

The chain recombines TRBV7-9 with TRBJ2-3, with 9 bases fitting TRBD2. Trimming removed 6 bases from V and 8 bases from J; junction bases left unmatched: 9. Germline CDR1 and CDR2: SEHNR and FQNEAQ (reference sequence). The CDR3 runs 14 residues. CDR3 region: CASRCAGGQCTQYF. The CDR3 DNA sequence: TGTGCCAGCAGATGCGCGGGGGGGCAGTGTACGCAGTATTTT.

CDR3 sequence (DNA): TGTGCCAGCAGTGAATTTCGGGGGACTAATGAAAAACTGTTTTTT. It translates to CASSEFRGTNEKLFF. V gene TRBV25-1 combines with J gene TRBJ1-4; D perhaps matches TRBD1 (5 bases). The CDR3 has 15 amino acids. V was trimmed by 1 base and J by 2 bases, leaving 8 bases between them. Germline assignment: CDR1 MGHDK and CDR2 SYGVNS.

The chain is built from TRBV4-1 and TRBJ1-1; D gene ambiguous. Trimming removed 7 bases from V and 2 bases from J, with 14 bases in between. CDR3 size: 14 residues. The germline V gene has CDR1 MGHRA and CDR2 YSYEKL. CDR3 residues: CASKNRGSNTEAFF. The CDR3 coding sequence is TGCGCCAGCAAGAATCGAGGATCCAACACTGAAGCTTTCTTT.

A single count supports this clone. The CDR3 reads CASSTPGGWDFGYSNQPQHF. CDR3 in DNA: TGTGCCAGCAGTACCCCAGGGGGCTGGGATTTCGGATATAGCAATCAGCCCCAGCATTTT. The chain couples TRBV28 to TRBJ1-5; 8 nucleotides agree with TRBD1. This CDR3 region has 20 residues. The V gene's germline CDR1 is MDHEN and CDR2 SYDVKM. V lost 5 bases, J lost 0 bases, and 18 bases stayed unmatched.

CDR3 bases: TGTGCCAGCAGTTCGGCGGGGGGGCCCCACGAGCAGTACTTC. Protein: CASSSAGGPHEQYF. The V call is TRBV6-5, the J call TRBJ2-7; 9 positions match TRBD2. Germline-derived CDR1 and CDR2 are MNHEY and SVGAGI. V was clipped by 4 bases and J by 5 bases; unmatched bases: 6. The CDR3 contains 14 residues.

The rearrangement uses TRBV6-5 and TRBJ1-6; D uncertain. CDR1 is MNHEY and CDR2 is SVGAGI in the germline V gene. V was pared by 7 bases and J by 4 bases, with 8 bases between. The CDR3 totals 13 residues. The CDR3 loop reads CASNPGYNSPLHF. The CDR3 nucleotides are TGTGCCAGCAATCCGGGGTATAATTCACCCCTCCACTTT.

V gene TRBV7-9 combines with J gene TRBJ1-2; a possible D gene is TRBD1 (6 bases). This CDR3 contains 15 residues. V shed 1 base and J shed 6 bases, with 15 bases lying between them. Germline V CDR1 and CDR2: SEHNR, FQNEAQ (reference sequence). The CDR3 DNA follows: TGTGCCAGCAGCTTAGAGGATCAGGGGTTCCATGGCTACACCTTC. Its protein is CASSLEDQGFHGYTF. Using reference TRBV7-9 and TRBJ1-2 for the parts outside the CDR3, the full variable domain is DTGVSQNPRHKITKRGQNVTFRCDPISEHNRLYWYRQTLGQGPEFLTYFQNEAQLEKSRLLSDRFSAERPKGSFSTLEIQRTEQGDSAMYLCASSLEDQGFHGYTFGSGTRLTVV.

On this clone: The junction departs from germline at one end; a sequencing error may be responsible. The chain is built from TRBV14 and TRBJ2-6, with D possibly being TRBD1 (5 bases). The CDR3 sequence is 15 residues long. Germline CDR1 is SGHDN and CDR2 is FVKESK. The CDR3 region has the DNA TGTGCCAGCAGCCAGCAGGGTAGTGGGGCCCACGTCCTGACTTTC. This codes for CASSQQGSGAHVLTF.

The CDR3, as DNA: TGTGCCAGCAGCCGCTCGTCGGTACAGCACACTGAAGCTTTCTTT. Translating it yields CASSRSSVQHTEAFF. The V and J genes are TRBV11-2 and TRBJ1-1; D uncertain. The CDR3 consists of 15 residues. CDR1 and CDR2 from the germline V gene are SGHAT and FQNNGV. The ends were cut back, 5 bases at V and 3 bases at J, with 16 bases in the middle.

The chain links TRBV7-2 to TRBJ2-2, with 14 bases that match TRBD2. V gave up 7 bases and J gave up 5 bases; unmatched junction bases: 15. The length of the CDR3 is 19 residues. From germline, CDR1 is SGHTA and CDR2 FQGNSA. CDR3 amino acids: CASIVPGLAGAVETGELFF. The CDR3 DNA follows: TGTGCCAGCATCGTCCCGGGACTAGCGGGGGCGGTAGAAACCGGGGAGCTGTTTTTT.

The chain's CDR3 is CASSLQREMAYEQYF. The CDR3 coding sequence is TGTGCCAGCAGCTTACAACGGGAAATGGCCTACGAGCAGTACTTC. The V gene is TRBV13, the J gene TRBJ2-7; weak D call: TRBD2 (5 bases). CDR1 PRHDT and CDR2 FYEKMQ come from the germline V gene (reference sequence). The CDR3 is 15 amino acids. Between the trimmed V and J ends, which lost 2 bases and 2 bases, there was a span of 13 bases.

V usage is TRBV10-1 and J usage is TRBJ1-5; unclear D gene. Germline V lookup: CDR1 WNHNN, CDR2 SYGVQD (reference sequence). V gave up 11 bases and J gave up 9 bases, with 14 bases separating them. The CDR3 is made up of 11 amino acids. Here the CDR3 DNA reads TGCGCCCAATATGGTGAGGGGCCCCAGCATTTT. Translation gives CAQYGEGPQHF.

This rearrangement joins TRBV4-1 to TRBJ1-6; D ambiguous. Germline CDR1 and CDR2: MGHRA and YSYEKL. Trimming cost V 2 bases and J 12 bases, with 11 bases left between them. This CDR3 is 13 amino acids long. Here the CDR3 DNA reads TGCGCCAGCAGCCAACAGGCCGGGGAACCCCTCCACTTT. Translated: CASSQQAGEPLHF.

The J gene is TRBJ1-1, the V gene TRBV7-6, with TRBD1 matching 7 bases. J gave up 6 bases and V 5 bases, and 6 bases lay outside the gene matches. The CDR3 spans 13 residues. Germline lookup yields CDR1 SGHVS and CDR2 FNYEAQ. The chain's CDR3 is CASSQGGEAEAFF. The CDR3 coding sequence is TGTGCCAGCAGCCAGGGGGGCGAGGCTGAAGCTTTCTTT. Complete variable domain (other parts from reference TRBV7-6 and TRBJ1-1): GAGVSQSPRYKVTKRGQDVALRCDPISGHVSLYWYRQALGQGPEFLTYFNYEAQQDKSGLPNDRFSAERPEGSISTLTIQRTEQRDSAMYRCASSQGGEAEAFFGQGTRLTVV.